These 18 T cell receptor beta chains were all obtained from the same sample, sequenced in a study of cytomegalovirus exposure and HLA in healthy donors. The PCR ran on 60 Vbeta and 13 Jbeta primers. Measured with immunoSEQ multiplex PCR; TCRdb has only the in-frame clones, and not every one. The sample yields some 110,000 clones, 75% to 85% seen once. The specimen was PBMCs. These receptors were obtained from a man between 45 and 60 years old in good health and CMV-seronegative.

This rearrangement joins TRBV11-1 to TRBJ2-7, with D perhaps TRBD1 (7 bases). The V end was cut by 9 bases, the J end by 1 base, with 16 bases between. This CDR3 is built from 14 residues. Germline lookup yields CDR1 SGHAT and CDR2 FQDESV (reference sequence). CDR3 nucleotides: TGTGCCAGTAAAAGGGACAGCGGGTCCTACGAGCAGTACGTC. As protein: CASKRDSGSYEQYV.

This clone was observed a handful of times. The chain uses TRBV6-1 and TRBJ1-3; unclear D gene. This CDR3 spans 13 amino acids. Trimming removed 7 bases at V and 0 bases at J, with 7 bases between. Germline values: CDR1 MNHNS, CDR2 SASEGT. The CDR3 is CASKQFSGNTIYF. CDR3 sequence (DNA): TGTGCCAGCAAGCAATTCTCTGGAAACACCATATATTTT.

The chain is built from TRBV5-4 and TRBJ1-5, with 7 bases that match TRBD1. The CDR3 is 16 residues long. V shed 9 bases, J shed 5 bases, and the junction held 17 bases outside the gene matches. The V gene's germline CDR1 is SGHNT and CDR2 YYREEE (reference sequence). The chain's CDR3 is CATKDREKGADQPQHF. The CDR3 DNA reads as TGTGCCACTAAAGACAGGGAAAAGGGCGCGGATCAGCCCCAGCATTTT.

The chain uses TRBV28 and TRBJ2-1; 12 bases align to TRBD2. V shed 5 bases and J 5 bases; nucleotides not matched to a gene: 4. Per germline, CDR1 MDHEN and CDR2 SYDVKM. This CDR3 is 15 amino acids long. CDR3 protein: CASSPLAGGDNEQFF. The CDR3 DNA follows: TGTGCCAGCAGTCCACTAGCGGGGGGTGACAATGAGCAGTTCTTC.

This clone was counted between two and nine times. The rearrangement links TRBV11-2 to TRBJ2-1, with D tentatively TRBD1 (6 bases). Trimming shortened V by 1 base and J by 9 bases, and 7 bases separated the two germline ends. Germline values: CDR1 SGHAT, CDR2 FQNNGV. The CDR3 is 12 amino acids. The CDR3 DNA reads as TGTGCCAGCAGCTTAGGCAGGGGTGAGCAGTTCTTC. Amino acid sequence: CASSLGRGEQFF.

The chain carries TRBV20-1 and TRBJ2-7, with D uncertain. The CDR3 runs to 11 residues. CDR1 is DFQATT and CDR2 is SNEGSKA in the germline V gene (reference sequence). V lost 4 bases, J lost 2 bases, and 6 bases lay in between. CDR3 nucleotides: TGCAGTGCTACACAAACCTACGAGCAGTACTTC. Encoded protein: CSATQTYEQYF.

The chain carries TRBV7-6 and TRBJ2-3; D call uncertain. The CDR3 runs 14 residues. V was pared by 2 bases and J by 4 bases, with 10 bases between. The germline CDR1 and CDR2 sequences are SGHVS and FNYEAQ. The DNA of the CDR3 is TGTGCCAGCAGCTTACCCTTTAGAGCAGATACGCAGTATTTT. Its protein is CASSLPFRADTQYF.

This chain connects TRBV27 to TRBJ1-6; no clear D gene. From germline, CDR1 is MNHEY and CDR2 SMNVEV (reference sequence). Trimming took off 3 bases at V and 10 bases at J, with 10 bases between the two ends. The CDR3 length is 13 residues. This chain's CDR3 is CASSFPGVSPLHF. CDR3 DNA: TGTGCCAGCAGTTTCCCGGGTGTATCACCCCTCCACTTT.

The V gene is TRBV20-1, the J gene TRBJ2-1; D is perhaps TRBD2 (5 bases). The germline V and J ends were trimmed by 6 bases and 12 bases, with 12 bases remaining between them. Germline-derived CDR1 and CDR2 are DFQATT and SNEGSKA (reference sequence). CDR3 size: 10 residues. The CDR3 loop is CSAPARGQFF. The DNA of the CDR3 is TGCAGTGCCCCAGCCCGGGGGCAGTTCTTC.

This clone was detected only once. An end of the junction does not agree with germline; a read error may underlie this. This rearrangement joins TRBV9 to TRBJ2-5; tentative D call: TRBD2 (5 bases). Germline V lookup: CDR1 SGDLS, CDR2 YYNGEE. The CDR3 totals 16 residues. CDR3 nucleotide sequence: TGTGCCAGCAGCGTCTCGGCGGGCCTCAACCAGGAGACCCAGTACTTC. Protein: CASSVSAGLNQETQYF.

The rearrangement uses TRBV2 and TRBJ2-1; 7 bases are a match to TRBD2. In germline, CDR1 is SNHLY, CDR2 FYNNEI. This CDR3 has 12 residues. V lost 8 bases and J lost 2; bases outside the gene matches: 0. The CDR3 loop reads CASGGAYNEQFF. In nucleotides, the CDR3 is TGTGCCAGCGGGGGGGCCTACAATGAGCAGTTCTTC.

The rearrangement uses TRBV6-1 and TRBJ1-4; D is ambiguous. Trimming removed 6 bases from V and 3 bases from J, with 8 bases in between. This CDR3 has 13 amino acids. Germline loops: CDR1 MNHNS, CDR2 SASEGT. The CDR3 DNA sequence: TGTGCCAGCAGGTGGCAAGCTAATGAAAAACTGTTTTTT. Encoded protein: CASRWQANEKLFF.

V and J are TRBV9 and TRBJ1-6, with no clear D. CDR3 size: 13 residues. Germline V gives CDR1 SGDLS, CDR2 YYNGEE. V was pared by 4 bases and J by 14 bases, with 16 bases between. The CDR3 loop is CASSPRGSRALHF. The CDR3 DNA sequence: TGTGCCAGCAGCCCCCGCGGCTCACGGGCCCTCCACTTT.

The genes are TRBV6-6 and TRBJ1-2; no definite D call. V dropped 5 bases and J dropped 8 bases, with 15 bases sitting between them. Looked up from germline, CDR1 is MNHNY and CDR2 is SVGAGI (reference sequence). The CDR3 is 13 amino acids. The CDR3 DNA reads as TGTGCCAGCAGTCCCTCAGGCGCACAAGGCTACACCTTC. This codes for CASSPSGAQGYTF.

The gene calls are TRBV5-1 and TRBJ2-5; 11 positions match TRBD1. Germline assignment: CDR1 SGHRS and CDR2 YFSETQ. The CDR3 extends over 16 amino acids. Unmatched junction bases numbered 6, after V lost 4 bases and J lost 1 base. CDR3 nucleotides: TGCGCCAGCAGCCCATCCGGGACAGGGGGCCAAGAGACCCAGTACTTC. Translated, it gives CASSPSGTGGQETQYF.

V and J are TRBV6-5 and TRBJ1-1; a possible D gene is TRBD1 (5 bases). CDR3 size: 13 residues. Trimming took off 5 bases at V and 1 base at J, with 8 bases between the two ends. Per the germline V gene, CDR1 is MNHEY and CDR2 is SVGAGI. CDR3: CASSRTRNTEAFF. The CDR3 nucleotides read TGTGCCAGCAGTCGGACACGGAACACTGAAGCTTTCTTT.

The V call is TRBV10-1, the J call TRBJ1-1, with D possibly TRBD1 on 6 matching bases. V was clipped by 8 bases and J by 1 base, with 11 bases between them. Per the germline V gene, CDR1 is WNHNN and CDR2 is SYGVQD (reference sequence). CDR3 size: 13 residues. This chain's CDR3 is CASQHRENTEAFF. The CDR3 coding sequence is TGCGCCAGCCAGCACAGGGAGAACACTGAAGCTTTCTTT.

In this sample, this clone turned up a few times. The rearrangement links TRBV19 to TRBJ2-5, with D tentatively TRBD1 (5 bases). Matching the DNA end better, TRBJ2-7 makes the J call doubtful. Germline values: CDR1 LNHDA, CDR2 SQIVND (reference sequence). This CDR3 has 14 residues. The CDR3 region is CASSAPDRGYEQYF. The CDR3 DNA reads TGTGCCAGTAGTGCTCCGGATAGGGGCTACGAGCAGTACTTC.